The clone carrying this T cell receptor beta chain has a handful of counts. The entry originates in a study of human T cells and chemical hapten exposure. Overall study: In the sensitization step, 2% DPC was placed on roughly 2 cm by roughly 2 cm of upper inner arm skin.

In germline, CDR1 is SEHNR, CDR2 FQNEAQ (reference sequence). The CDR3 totals 14 residues. V was cut by 0 bases and J by 5 bases, with 10 bases left in between. One entry per CDR3 protein, called by TCRdb with MiXCR from the RACE reads. This table has around 300,000 distinct CDR3 sequences, 5% to 6.5% appearing once. The time point denotes: pre-sensitization, week 0. Indicated treatment: therapeutic diphenylcyclopropenone sensitization with weekly scalp DPC. Those who donated were patients with alopecia, 18 to 70 years of age, and suitable for DPC. The sample here was whole blood, taken in connection with sensitization to the hapten diphenylcyclopropenone (DPC). This sequence was found in a woman under 30 with alopecia areata. Some clones in this sample may be carry-over from other donors' samples. This chain joins TRBV7-9 and TRBJ2-5; no definite D call. The CDR3 coding sequence is TGTGCCAGCAGCTTAGCCCGCCCCGGGGAGACCCAGTACTTC. Its protein product is CASSLARPGETQYF.